These 21 T cell receptor beta chains share one sample of origin, sequenced in a study of cytomegalovirus exposure and HLA in healthy donors. Measured with immunoSEQ multiplex PCR; TCRdb has only the in-frame clones, and not every one. The profile shows 150,000 to 200,000 clones, 80% to 90% of them singletons. The sample taken for sequencing was PBMCs. The receptors derive from a woman in her 30s in good health and CMV-seropositive.

The V and J genes are TRBV7-8 and TRBJ1-1; D ambiguous. The CDR3 totals 14 residues. Trimming took 0 bases from V and 1 from J, leaving 6 bases between them. Germline assignment: CDR1 SGHVS and CDR2 FQNEAQ. The CDR3 loop is CASSLASGNTEAFF. The CDR3 nucleotides are TGTGCCAGCAGCTTAGCCTCCGGGAACACTGAAGCTTTCTTT. The full variable domain, its missing parts supplied by reference TRBV7-8 and TRBJ1-1, is GAGVSQSPRYKVAKRGQDVALRCDPISGHVSLFWYQQALGQGPEFLTYFQNEAQLDKSGLPSDRFFAERPEGSVSTLKIQRTQQEDSAVYLCASSLASGNTEAFFGQGTRLTVV.

The gene calls are TRBV28 and TRBJ2-4; D is possibly TRBD1 (6 bases). Germline CDR1 MDHEN, CDR2 SYDVKM. The CDR3 sequence is 16 residues long. Trimming took 8 bases from V and 4 from J, leaving 21 bases between them. DNA of the CDR3: TGTGCCAGCGGACTTCATGCCGGAGGACAGAAAAACATTCAGTACTTC. Residues: CASGLHAGGQKNIQYF.

The sample holds a few counts of this clone. This chain uses TRBV30 with TRBJ1-5; D is undetermined. Between the trimmed V and J ends, which lost 4 bases and 2 bases, there was a span of 12 bases. The CDR3 length is 14 residues. Germline V gene data show CDR1 as GTSNPN and CDR2 as SVGIG (reference sequence). As DNA, the CDR3 is TGTGCCTGGAATCGGGGATCTGGCAATCAGCCCCAGCATTTT. Translated, it gives CAWNRGSGNQPQHF. The variable domain in full, with the rest retrieved from reference TRBV30 and TRBJ1-5, is SQTIHQWPATLVQPVGSPLSLECTVEGTSNPNLYWYRQAAGRGLQLLFYSVGIGQISSEVPQNLSASRPQDRQFILSSKKLLLSDSGFYLCAWNRGSGNQPQHFGDGTRLSIL.

The rearrangement joins TRBV7-8 to TRBJ1-1; 8 positions agree with TRBD1. Germline trimming cut 4 bases from V and 1 base from J; bases unmatched to any gene: 8. The length of the CDR3 is 16 residues. Germline V CDR1 and CDR2: SGHVS, FQNEAQ. The CDR3 protein is CASSSRRTGTNTEAFF. The CDR3 DNA reads TGTGCCAGCAGCTCGCGGAGGACAGGGACGAACACTGAAGCTTTCTTT.

The V gene is TRBV6-1, the J gene TRBJ2-7, with D possibly TRBD2 on 7 matching bases. Trimming took off 2 bases at V and 5 bases at J, with 16 bases between the two ends. Germline V gene lookup returns CDR1 MNHNS and CDR2 SASEGT. This CDR3 comprises 15 residues. The CDR3 reads CASSEWGGLVNEQYF. The DNA of the CDR3 is TGTGCCAGCAGTGAATGGGGGGGCCTAGTCAACGAGCAGTACTTC.

The V gene is TRBV4-1, the J gene TRBJ1-2, with 9 bases matching TRBD1. Germline V lookup: CDR1 MGHRA, CDR2 YSYEKL. The CDR3 is 16 amino acids. V shed 4 bases and J 0 bases; nucleotides not matched to a gene: 6. The CDR3 region has the DNA TGCGCCAGCAGCCGCCAAAGGACAGGGGCTAACTATGGCTACACCTTC. It translates to CASSRQRTGANYGYTF.

This clone was counted once. The V gene is TRBV27, the J gene TRBJ2-4, with 7 bases aligning to TRBD1. The CDR3 is made up of 18 amino acids. Germline V CDR1 and CDR2: MNHEY, SMNVEV (reference sequence). J was trimmed by 1 base and V by 4 bases; bases with no gene match: 13. CDR3 protein: CASSSPTGSPWAKNIQYF. CDR3 DNA: TGTGCCAGCAGTTCACCGACAGGGAGCCCCTGGGCCAAAAACATTCAGTACTTC.

J is TRBJ2-3 and V is TRBV5-6; TRBD1 might be the D (6 bases). V dropped 5 bases and J dropped 0 bases, with 16 bases sitting between them. Germline CDR1 reads SGHDT; CDR2 reads YYEEEE. This CDR3 comprises 16 residues. The CDR3 region is CASSNRVLDSTDTQYF. The CDR3 region has the DNA TGTGCCAGCAGTAACAGGGTCCTTGATAGCACAGATACGCAGTATTTT.

The V call is TRBV9, the J call TRBJ2-1, with TRBD2 matching over 7 bases. Trimming took 3 bases from V and 5 from J; bases not matched to a gene: 8. This CDR3 contains 15 residues. Germline loops: CDR1 SGDLS, CDR2 YYNGEE. CDR3 amino acids: CASSGRDYGDNEQFF. CDR3 coding DNA: TGTGCCAGCAGCGGACGGGACTACGGAGACAATGAGCAGTTCTTC.

The chain's CDR3 is CATSRDRIAGGGRGNEQFF. Here the CDR3 DNA reads TGTGCCACCAGCAGAGATCGGATTGCGGGAGGAGGGAGGGGGAATGAGCAGTTCTTC. The gene calls are TRBV15 and TRBJ2-1, with 8 nucleotides matching TRBD2. This CDR3 contains 19 residues. CDR1 is LNHNV and CDR2 is YYDKDF in the germline V gene (reference sequence). J was trimmed by 7 bases and V by 0 bases; bases with no gene match: 17.

V gene TRBV6-4 combines with J gene TRBJ1-2; D not resolved. Trimming took 6 bases from V and 8 from J, leaving 19 bases between them. The CDR3 extends over 14 amino acids. Germline V gene sequence: CDR1 MRHNA, CDR2 SNTAGT. CDR3 sequence: CASRADGEYGGYTF. The CDR3 region has the DNA TGTGCCAGCAGAGCGGACGGGGAGTATGGCGGCTACACCTTC.

This chain connects TRBV6-5 to TRBJ2-7, with 8 positions matching TRBD2. The CDR3 contains 14 residues. Germline V lookup: CDR1 MNHEY, CDR2 SVGAGI. V gave up 2 bases and J gave up 5 bases; unmatched junction bases: 5. The chain's CDR3 is CASSYKRESNEQYF. The CDR3 DNA reads TGTGCCAGCAGTTACAAGCGGGAGTCTAACGAGCAGTACTTC.

This clone was counted between two and nine times. DNA of the CDR3: TGTGCCAGCAAAATCGGACAGGCCTACGAGCAGTACTTC. Its protein is CASKIGQAYEQYF. The chain links TRBV6-5 to TRBJ2-7; 7 bases are a match to TRBD1. J lost 2 bases, V lost 7 bases, and 5 bases had no gene match. This CDR3 has 13 amino acids. The germline V gene encodes CDR1 MNHEY and CDR2 SVGAGI.

This sequence joins TRBV2 and TRBJ1-1, with TRBD1 matching over 7 bases. CDR3 length: 14 residues. Unmatched junction bases numbered 6, after V lost 2 bases and J lost 6 bases. Germline loops: CDR1 SNHLY, CDR2 FYNNEI. The CDR3 sequence: CASSEPDRVAEAFF. The CDR3 nucleotides read TGTGCCAGCAGTGAACCCGACAGGGTAGCTGAAGCTTTCTTT.

The V gene is TRBV7-6, the J gene TRBJ2-1, with D possibly TRBD2 on 5 matching bases. The germline V gene has CDR1 SGHVS and CDR2 FNYEAQ. V was trimmed by 2 bases and J by 4 bases, leaving 12 bases between them. This CDR3 comprises 15 residues. In DNA, the CDR3 is TGTGCCAGCAGCTTATCCAGCGGAAAATACAATGAGCAGTTCTTC. Translating it yields CASSLSSGKYNEQFF.

This clone was recorded a few times. The gene calls are TRBV2 and TRBJ1-1; D unresolved. The CDR3 spans 12 residues. V lost 8 bases and J lost 0, with 7 bases in between. Germline V gene lookup returns CDR1 SNHLY and CDR2 FYNNEI. CDR3: CASRSVNTEAFF. DNA for the CDR3: TGTGCCAGCCGGAGTGTGAACACTGAAGCTTTCTTT. The entire variable domain, with the rest obtained from reference TRBV2 and TRBJ1-1, is as follows: EPEVTQTPSHQVTQMGQEVILRCVPISNHLYFYWYRQILGQKVEFLVSFYNNEISEKSEIFDDQFSVERPDGSNFTLKIRSTKLEDSAMYFCASRSVNTEAFFGQGTRLTVV.

The chain recombines TRBV19 with TRBJ1-5; 10 nucleotides agree with TRBD1. The germline gives CDR1 LNHDA, CDR2 SQIVND (reference sequence). V shed 1 base and J 4 bases; nucleotides not matched to a gene: 4. CDR3 size: 16 residues. The CDR3 DNA is TGTGCCAGTAGTATAGCCTGGGACAGGGGTAATCAGCCCCAGCATTTT. Amino acids: CASSIAWDRGNQPQHF.

The rearrangement links TRBV2 to TRBJ1-2; possible D gene TRBD1, 5 bases. The CDR3 runs 13 residues. Per germline, CDR1 SNHLY and CDR2 FYNNEI. The V end lost 7 bases, the J end lost 8 bases, and 17 bases lay between the germline ends. The CDR3 is CASIAEQGKGYTF. CDR3 DNA sequence: TGTGCCAGCATAGCTGAGCAGGGTAAAGGCTACACCTTC. Looking up the rest from reference TRBV2 and TRBJ1-2 gives the full variable domain: EPEVTQTPSHQVTQMGQEVILRCVPISNHLYFYWYRQILGQKVEFLVSFYNNEISEKSEIFDDQFSVERPDGSNFTLKIRSTKLEDSAMYFCASIAEQGKGYTFGSGTRLTVV.

J is TRBJ2-4 and V is TRBV7-2, with 9 bases matching TRBD2. After removal of 5 bases from V and 6 bases from J, the junction contained 11 bases not matched to a gene. Germline assignment: CDR1 SGHTA and CDR2 FQGNSA. The CDR3 consists of 16 residues. The CDR3 sequence: CASSEIVGGRANIQYF. The CDR3 DNA follows: TGTGCCAGCAGCGAGATCGTTGGCGGGAGGGCAAACATTCAGTACTTC.

The chain recombines TRBV2 with TRBJ2-7, with TRBD2 identical over 9 bases. Germline V gives CDR1 SNHLY, CDR2 FYNNEI. V dropped 7 bases and J dropped 5; count of bases not matched to a gene: 6. The CDR3 consists of 13 residues. This chain's CDR3 is CASKGGRADEQYF. DNA of the CDR3: TGTGCCAGCAAGGGCGGGAGGGCGGACGAGCAGTACTTC.

V is TRBV9 and J is TRBJ1-2, with 8 nucleotides matching TRBD1. The CDR3 sequence is 14 residues long. J gave up 4 bases and V 3 bases, and 5 bases lay outside the gene matches. Per the germline V gene, CDR1 is SGDLS and CDR2 is YYNGEE. This CDR3 reads CASSGEGTGYGYTF. CDR3 sequence (DNA): TGTGCCAGCAGCGGAGAAGGGACAGGCTATGGCTACACCTTC.